This T cell receptor beta chain was captured in a study of cytomegalovirus exposure and HLA in healthy donors. Findings and caveats of the study: Association of a missense DCLRE1C variant with TCR beta V- and J-gene trimming was reported in a later analysis.

Turning to this clone: The antigen is undetermined.

The study ran its PCR with 60 Vbeta and 13 Jbeta primers. The assay was immunoSEQ multiplex PCR, and TCRdb's table has in-frame clones only and misses some. The sample includes approximately 120,000 clones, 60% to 85% seen only once; the top ten take roughly 3.2%. Germline CDR1 and CDR2: SGDLS and YYNGEE. The CDR3 has 13 residues. The V and J ends lost 9 bases and 12 bases, in that order; junction bases with no gene match: 17. V is TRBV9 and J is TRBJ1-1, with 7 bases identical to TRBD1. Sequenced sample: PBMCs. The clonotype was recovered from a man aged 25-45 years in good health and CMV-seronegative. This chain's CDR3 is CATEPTGAYPPFF. In nucleotides, the CDR3 is TGTGCCACCGAACCCACAGGGGCTTATCCGCCTTTCTTT.